Below are 10 T cell receptor beta chains sequenced from a single sample in a study of cytomegalovirus exposure and HLA in healthy donors. With 60 Vbeta and 13 Jbeta primers, the PCR was carried out. Using immunoSEQ multiplex PCR, the repertoire was profiled, and TCRdb retains in-frame clones only, with some absent. Of some 96,000 clones listed, over 60% were seen once; the top ten hold 7.5% to 9%. The sample comprised PBMCs. Receptors originate from a female donor in good health and CMV-seronegative.

This clone was seen only a few times. This chain uses TRBV27 with TRBJ1-1; D not certain. Trimming took 6 bases from V and 1 from J, leaving 15 bases between them. The germline CDR1 and CDR2 sequences are MNHEY and SMNVEV (reference sequence). The CDR3 length is 15 residues. CDR3 region: CASRRQTNPNTEAFF. CDR3 sequence (DNA): TGTGCCAGCAGGAGGCAAACAAACCCGAACACTGAAGCTTTCTTT.

V gene TRBV19 combines with J gene TRBJ1-5, with 7 bases aligning to TRBD1. In germline, CDR1 is LNHDA, CDR2 SQIVND (reference sequence). Trimming at V came to 6 bases and at J to 1 base, leaving 12 bases not matched to a gene. The CDR3 has 17 residues. This chain's CDR3 is CASSIIYGQASNQPQHF. The CDR3 DNA reads TGTGCCAGTAGCATTATTTATGGACAGGCAAGCAATCAGCCCCAGCATTTT.

Only one count was recorded for this clone. One end of the junction is discordant with germline, which a read error may explain. The chain's CDR3 is CSSSLGPSGVEETQYF. The CDR3 DNA is TGTTCCAGCAGCTTAGGACCTAGCGGGGTCGAGGAGACCCAGTACTTC. The rearrangement joins TRBV7-9 to TRBJ2-5; 9 positions match TRBD2. Germline CDR1 SEHNR, CDR2 FQNEAQ (reference sequence). This CDR3 has 16 amino acids.

The table lists this clone with a count of one. The chain joins TRBV19 to TRBJ2-7; TRBD1 agrees at 8 bases. V shed 3 bases, J shed 2 bases, and the junction held 6 bases outside the gene matches. Germline V gives CDR1 LNHDA, CDR2 SQIVND (reference sequence). This CDR3 comprises 15 residues. The CDR3 is CASSMDRVSAYEQYF. CDR3 DNA sequence: TGTGCCAGTAGTATGGACAGGGTTTCGGCCTACGAGCAGTACTTC.

The V gene is TRBV7-3, the J gene TRBJ1-1; TRBD1 aligns across 8 bases. CDR1 is SGHTA and CDR2 is FQGTGA in the germline V gene. J lost 1 base, V lost 5 bases, and 6 bases had no gene match. The CDR3 is 15 residues long. The CDR3 DNA reads TGTGCCAGCAGCAAAGGACAGGGCACGAACACTGAAGCTTTCTTT. Its protein product is CASSKGQGTNTEAFF.

V usage is TRBV19 and J usage is TRBJ2-5, with TRBD1 matching over 10 bases. The V and J ends lost 4 bases and 5 bases, in that order; junction bases with no gene match: 4. Looked up from germline, CDR1 is LNHDA and CDR2 is SQIVND (reference sequence). This CDR3 contains 14 residues. The DNA for the CDR3 is TGTGCCAGTAGTACGGGACAGGGGCAGGAGACCCAGTACTTC. This translates into CASSTGQGQETQYF.

Notes on this clone: One junction end disagrees with the germline gene, perhaps due to a read error. The V and J genes are TRBV7-9 and TRBJ2-7; 8 bases are a match to TRBD1. This CDR3 has 15 residues. Germline V CDR1 and CDR2: SEHNR, FQNEAQ (reference sequence). CDR3 sequence: CSSSSLTGGSDEQYF. DNA for the CDR3: TGTTCCAGCAGCTCACTTACAGGGGGTAGCGACGAGCAGTACTTC. Combining the CDR3 with reference TRBV7-9 and TRBJ2-7 gives the whole variable domain DTGVSQNPRHKITKRGQNVTFRCDPISEHNRLYWYRQTLGQGPEFLTYFQNEAQLEKSRLLSDRFSAERPKGSFSTLEIQRTEQGDSAMYLCSSSSLTGGSDEQYFGPGTRLTVT.

This clone was found a few times. This chain uses TRBV27 with TRBJ2-7; 8 bases are a match to TRBD2. In germline, CDR1 is MNHEY, CDR2 SMNVEV (reference sequence). CDR3 length: 14 amino acids. The trim removed 5 bases at V and 2 bases at J, leaving 5 bases unmatched. CDR3 amino acids: CASSPSGGTYEQYF. The CDR3 nucleotides read TGTGCCAGCAGTCCCAGCGGGGGCACCTACGAGCAGTACTTC.

V is TRBV7-2 and J is TRBJ2-3; no reliable D call. CDR3 length equals 14 residues. Trimming shortened V by 4 bases and J by 6 bases, and 14 bases separated the two germline ends. Germline V lookup: CDR1 SGHTA, CDR2 FQGNSA. The CDR3 protein is CASSSANPLDTQYF. The CDR3 bases are TGTGCCAGCAGCTCCGCGAACCCTTTGGATACGCAGTATTTT.

The J gene is TRBJ2-5, the V gene TRBV4-3; D may be TRBD1 (6 bases). The V end was cut by 2 bases, the J end by 4 bases, with 14 bases between. This CDR3 is built from 15 residues. Germline loops: CDR1 LGHNA, CDR2 YSLEER. The CDR3 loop reads CASSQQNRETETQYF. Here the CDR3 DNA reads TGCGCCAGCAGCCAACAGAACAGGGAGACAGAGACCCAGTACTTC.